This T cell receptor (beta chain) was documented in a study of CD8 T cells in ankylosing spondylitis. Per the germline V gene, CDR1 is SGHDT and CDR2 is YYEEEE. CDR3 length: 17 amino acids. Trimming stripped 1 base from V and 2 bases from J, with 17 bases between. This clonotype occurred a few times. The antigen remains unidentified. Study findings and constraints: Within matched ankylosing spondylitis synovial fluid, disease-linked clones were reportedly significantly enriched. Within ankylosing spondylitis blood, a TCR beta motif made up of eight highly homologous variants appeared to be characteristic.

In TCRdb, the 5' RACE reads were re-called with MiXCR into one record per CDR3 protein. Of 30,000 to 45,000 distinct CDR3 sequences in the sample, around an eighth were seen once. The rearrangement joins TRBV5-6 to TRBJ2-3; D might be TRBD2 (7 bases). The receptor's source is a male donor with ankylosing spondylitis. The specimen sequenced was synovial fluid, either unsorted or a sorted T cell fraction (not recorded which). CDR3 nucleotides: TGTGCCAGCAGCTTGTATTCGGCGGGGGCCTACACAGATACGCAGTATTTT. Amino acids: CASSLYSAGAYTDTQYF.